What follows are 5 T cell receptor beta chains derived from one specimen sequenced in a study of T cell changes during pregnancy in multiple sclerosis. Data came from immunoSEQ multiplex PCR; TCRdb stores just in-frame clones and leaves some out. The table lists around 69,000 clones, about 92% of them singletons. The sample in question was peripheral blood, obtained in the third trimester of pregnancy. The receptors stem from a female donor with multiple sclerosis, enrolled in a pregnancy study.

CDR3 sequence (DNA): TGCGCCAGCAGCCCTCCTAGCGGGAGTATCTACAATGAGCAGTTCTTC. This translates into CASSPPSGSIYNEQFF. This chain uses TRBV4-1 with TRBJ2-1; 10 nucleotides line up with TRBD2. J lost 3 bases, V lost 4 bases, and 6 bases had no gene match. CDR1 and CDR2 from the germline V gene are MGHRA and YSYEKL. CDR3 length: 16 residues.

This clone occurred a few times. V is TRBV6-1 and J is TRBJ2-5, with D tentatively TRBD2 (5 bases). Germline CDR1 reads MNHNS; CDR2 reads SASEGT. V was trimmed by 6 bases and J by 2 bases, leaving 13 bases between them. The CDR3 loop spans 14 amino acids. CDR3 sequence reads: CASSSGRDQETQYF. Here the CDR3 DNA reads TGTGCCAGCAGCTCGGGCCGGGATCAAGAGACCCAGTACTTC.

This sequence joins TRBV6-5 and TRBJ1-5; the match to TRBD1 covers 11 bases. J was trimmed by 7 bases and V by 6 bases; bases with no gene match: 5. Germline CDR1 reads MNHEY; CDR2 reads SVGAGI. This CDR3 region has 14 residues. CDR3 sequence reads: CASSSGTGGQPQHF. CDR3 sequence (DNA): TGTGCCAGCAGCTCCGGGACAGGGGGACAGCCCCAGCATTTT.

The CDR3 sequence: CASSQPALLAGPGDTQYF. CDR3 nucleotides: TGCGCCAGCAGCCAACCTGCTCTGCTAGCGGGGCCCGGGGATACGCAGTATTTT. This chain connects TRBV4-3 to TRBJ2-3; 9 bases fit TRBD2. The CDR3 runs to 18 residues. J lost 6 bases, V lost 2 bases, and 15 bases had no gene match. The germline CDR1 and CDR2 sequences are LGHNA and YSLEER.

The CDR3 region is CASSSTSGRWNEQFF. For the CDR3, the DNA is TGCGCCAGCAGCTCAACTAGCGGGAGGTGGAATGAGCAGTTCTTC. The gene calls are TRBV5-1 and TRBJ2-1, with TRBD2 identical over 12 bases. CDR3 length: 15 residues. Germline V gene data show CDR1 as SGHRS and CDR2 as YFSETQ. J was trimmed by 7 bases and V by 3 bases; bases with no gene match: 5.